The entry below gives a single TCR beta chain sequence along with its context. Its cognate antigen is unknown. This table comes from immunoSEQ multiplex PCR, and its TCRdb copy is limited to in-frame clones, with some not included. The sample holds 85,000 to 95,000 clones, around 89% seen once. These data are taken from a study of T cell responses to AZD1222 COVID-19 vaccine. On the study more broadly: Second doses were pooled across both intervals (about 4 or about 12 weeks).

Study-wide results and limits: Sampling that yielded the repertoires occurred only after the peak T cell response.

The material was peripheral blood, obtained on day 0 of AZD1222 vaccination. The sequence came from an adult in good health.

The CDR3 DNA reads as TGTGCCAGCAGTCCGCGACAGGGGTTAAGCAATCAGCCCCAGCATTTT. Translated: CASSPRQGLSNQPQHF. V gene TRBV27 combines with J gene TRBJ1-5; 8 nucleotides match TRBD1. The CDR3 extends over 16 amino acids. CDR1 and CDR2 (germline): MNHEY, SMNVEV (reference sequence). With 5 bases clipped from V and 1 base from J, the junction kept 7 bases outside the gene matches.